This TCR beta chain was recorded in a study of shared clonotypes between healthy human individuals. Broader study findings: Depth was large, yet rarefaction showed that sorted-subset sequencing was incomplete.

Germline V gene lookup returns CDR1 MNHEY and CDR2 SMNVEV (reference sequence). The CDR3 runs to 15 residues. Germline trimming cut 4 bases from V and 0 bases from J; bases unmatched to any gene: 2. Turning to this clone: The antigen is undetermined.

Negatively enriched CD4+ T cells were divided by CD45RA into naive and memory. Running of the assay took place at deep level. Authors' data handling: ImmunoSEQ yielded junction-only sequences lacking quality scores, so filtering differed. Sequenced by immunoSEQ multiplex PCR; TCRdb stores in-frame clones only, minus some. V and J calls and clone size follow that table, whereas D and trimming were derived from the DNA. In the table there are 850,000 to 1,200,000 clones, around 75% of which are singletons. Sequenced sample: memory CD4+ T cells sorted from blood. Specified subset: CD45RA-negative fraction. This clonotype was obtained from a man between 18 and 35 years old in good health. The V and J genes are TRBV27 and TRBJ2-7; 11 bases are a match to TRBD2. The CDR3 coding sequence is TGTGCCAGCAGTTATCTAGCGGGAGGCTCCTACGAGCAGTACTTC. It specifies CASSYLAGGSYEQYF.